This T cell receptor beta chain is from a study of cytomegalovirus exposure and HLA in healthy donors. The CDR3 is 12 residues long. The V gene end was trimmed by 10 bases and the J gene end by 6 bases; junction bases not matched to a gene: 6. Germline CDR1 ENHRY, CDR2 SYGVKD. Worth noting for this clone: Its antigen is not identified.

Study-level results: TCR beta chains numbering about 160 were designated cytomegalovirus-associated. Some V segments could not be told apart, so they were left out, TRBV6-2 and TRBV6-3 among them.

This PCR relied on a set of 60 Vbeta primers and 13 Jbeta primers. Clones were read by immunoSEQ multiplex PCR, and TCRdb kept only the in-frame ones, dropping some. There are over 150,000 clones in the sample; 75% to 85% occur only once, and approximately 7.7% lies in the top ten. The specimen sequenced was PBMCs. V usage is TRBV10-3 and J usage is TRBJ2-7; 10 nucleotides line up with TRBD2. The source of this sequence is a man aged 30 to 45 in good health and CMV-seropositive. CDR3 nucleotide sequence: TGTGCCAATAGCGGGAGGCCCCCCGAGCAGTACTTC. The encoded protein is CANSGRPPEQYF.